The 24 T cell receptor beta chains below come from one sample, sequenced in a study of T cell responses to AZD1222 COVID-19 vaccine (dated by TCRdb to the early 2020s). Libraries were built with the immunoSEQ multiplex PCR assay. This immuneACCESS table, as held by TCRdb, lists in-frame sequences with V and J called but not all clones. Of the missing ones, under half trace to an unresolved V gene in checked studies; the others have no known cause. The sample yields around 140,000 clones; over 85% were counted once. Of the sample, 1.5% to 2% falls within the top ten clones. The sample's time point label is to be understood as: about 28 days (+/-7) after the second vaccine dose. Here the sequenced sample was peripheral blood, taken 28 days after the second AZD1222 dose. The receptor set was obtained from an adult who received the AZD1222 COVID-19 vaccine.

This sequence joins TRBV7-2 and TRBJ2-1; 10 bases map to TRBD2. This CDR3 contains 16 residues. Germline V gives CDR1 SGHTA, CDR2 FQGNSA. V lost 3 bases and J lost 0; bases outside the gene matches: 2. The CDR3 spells CASSFSGGSSYNEQFF. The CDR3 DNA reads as TGTGCCAGCAGCTTTAGCGGGGGGAGCTCCTACAATGAGCAGTTCTTC. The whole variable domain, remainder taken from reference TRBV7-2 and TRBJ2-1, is GAGVSQSPSNKVTEKGKDVELRCDPISGHTALYWYRQSLGQGLEFLIYFQGNSAPDKSGLPSDRFSAERTGGSVSTLTIQRTQQEDSAVYLCASSFSGGSSYNEQFFGPGTRLTVL.

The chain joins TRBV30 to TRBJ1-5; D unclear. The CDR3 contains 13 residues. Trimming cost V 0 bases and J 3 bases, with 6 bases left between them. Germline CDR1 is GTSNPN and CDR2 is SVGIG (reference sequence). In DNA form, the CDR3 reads TGTGCCTGGAGTGTCGTGTTCAATCAGCCCCAGCATTTT. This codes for CAWSVVFNQPQHF.

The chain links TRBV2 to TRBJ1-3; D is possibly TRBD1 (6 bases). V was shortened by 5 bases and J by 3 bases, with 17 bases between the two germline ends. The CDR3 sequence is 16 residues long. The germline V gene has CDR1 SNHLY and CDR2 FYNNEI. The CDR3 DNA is TGTGCCAGCAGTCCACAGGGTGCTCTCCGTGGAAACACCATATATTTT. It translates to CASSPQGALRGNTIYF.

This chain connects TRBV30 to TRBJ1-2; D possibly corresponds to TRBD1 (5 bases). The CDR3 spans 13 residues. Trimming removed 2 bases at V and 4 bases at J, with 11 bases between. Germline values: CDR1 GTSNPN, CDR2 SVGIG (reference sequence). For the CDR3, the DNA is TGTGCCTGGAGTATAGGGACGGTCTATGGCTACACCTTC. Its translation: CAWSIGTVYGYTF.

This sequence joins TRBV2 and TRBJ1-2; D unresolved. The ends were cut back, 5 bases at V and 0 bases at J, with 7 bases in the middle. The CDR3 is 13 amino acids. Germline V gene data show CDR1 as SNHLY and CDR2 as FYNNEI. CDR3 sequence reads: CASSWTSNYGYTF. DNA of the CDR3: TGTGCCAGCAGTTGGACGTCTAACTATGGCTACACCTTC.

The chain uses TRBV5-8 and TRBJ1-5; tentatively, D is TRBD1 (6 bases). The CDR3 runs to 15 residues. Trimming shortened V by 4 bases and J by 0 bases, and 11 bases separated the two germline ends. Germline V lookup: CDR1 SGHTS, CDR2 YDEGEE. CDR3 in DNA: TGTGCCAGCAGCCTCAGGGGATATAGCAATCAGCCCCAGCATTTT. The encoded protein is CASSLRGYSNQPQHF.

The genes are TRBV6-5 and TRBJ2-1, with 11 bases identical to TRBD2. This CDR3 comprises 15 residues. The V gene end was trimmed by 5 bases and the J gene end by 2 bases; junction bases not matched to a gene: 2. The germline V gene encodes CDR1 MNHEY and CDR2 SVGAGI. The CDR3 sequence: CASSQGLAAYNEQFF. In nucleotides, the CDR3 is TGTGCCAGCAGTCAGGGACTAGCGGCCTACAATGAGCAGTTCTTC.

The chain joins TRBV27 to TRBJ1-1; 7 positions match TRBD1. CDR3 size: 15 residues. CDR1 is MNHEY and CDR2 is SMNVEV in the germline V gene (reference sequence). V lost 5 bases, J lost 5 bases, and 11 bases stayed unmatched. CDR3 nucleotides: TGTGCCAGCAGTCCCGGCGGACAGGTGAGGACTGAAGCTTTCTTT. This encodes CASSPGGQVRTEAFF.

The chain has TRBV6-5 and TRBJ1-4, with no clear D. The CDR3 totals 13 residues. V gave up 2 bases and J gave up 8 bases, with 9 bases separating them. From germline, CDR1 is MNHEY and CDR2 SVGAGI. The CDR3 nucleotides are TGTGCCAGCAGTTACAATACTGGGGAAAAACTGTTTTTT. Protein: CASSYNTGEKLFF.

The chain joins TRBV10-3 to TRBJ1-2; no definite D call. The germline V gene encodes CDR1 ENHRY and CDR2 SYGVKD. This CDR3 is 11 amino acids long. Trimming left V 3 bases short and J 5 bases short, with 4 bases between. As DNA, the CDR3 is TGTGCCATCAGTGACAGTTATGGCTACACCTTC. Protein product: CAISDSYGYTF.

For the CDR3, the DNA is TGTGCCAGCTCCCTCACAGGGCAAGTGAGTCAGCCCCAGCATTTT. Amino acid sequence: CASSLTGQVSQPQHF. This chain uses TRBV18 with TRBJ1-5; weak D call: TRBD1 (6 bases). The ends were cut back, 6 bases at V and 6 bases at J, with 18 bases in the middle. Looked up from germline, CDR1 is KGHSH and CDR2 is LQKENI. This CDR3 spans 15 amino acids.

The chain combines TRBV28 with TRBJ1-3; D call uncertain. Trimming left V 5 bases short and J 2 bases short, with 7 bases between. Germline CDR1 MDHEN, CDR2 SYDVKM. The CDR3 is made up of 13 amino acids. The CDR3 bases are TGTGCCAGCAGTCTTCCCCCTGGAAACACCATATATTTT. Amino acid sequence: CASSLPPGNTIYF. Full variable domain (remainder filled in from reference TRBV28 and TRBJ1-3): DVKVTQSSRYLVKRTGEKVFLECVQDMDHENMFWYRQDPGLGLRLIYFSYDVKMKEKGDIPEGYSVSREKKERFSLILESASTNQTSMYLCASSLPPGNTIYFGEGSWLTVV.

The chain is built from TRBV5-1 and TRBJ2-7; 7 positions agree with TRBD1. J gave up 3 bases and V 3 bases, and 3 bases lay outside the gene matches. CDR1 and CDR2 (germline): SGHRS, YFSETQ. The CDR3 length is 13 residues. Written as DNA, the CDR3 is TGCGCCAGCAGCTGGGACAGAATCTACGAGCAGTACTTC. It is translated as CASSWDRIYEQYF.

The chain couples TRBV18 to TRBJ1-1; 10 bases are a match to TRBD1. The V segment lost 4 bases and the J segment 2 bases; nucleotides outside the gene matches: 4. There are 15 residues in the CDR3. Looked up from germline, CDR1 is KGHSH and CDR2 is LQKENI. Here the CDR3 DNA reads TGTGCCAGCTCACTATGGGACAGGGGCAACACTGAAGCTTTCTTT. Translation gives CASSLWDRGNTEAFF.

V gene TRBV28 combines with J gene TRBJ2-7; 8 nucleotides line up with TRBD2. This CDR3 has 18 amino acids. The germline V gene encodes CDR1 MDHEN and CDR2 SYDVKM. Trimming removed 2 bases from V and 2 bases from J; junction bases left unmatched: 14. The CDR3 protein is CASSLPLSLAGQTYEQYF. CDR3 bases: TGTGCCAGCAGTTTACCCTTGTCCTTAGCGGGACAAACCTACGAGCAGTACTTC.

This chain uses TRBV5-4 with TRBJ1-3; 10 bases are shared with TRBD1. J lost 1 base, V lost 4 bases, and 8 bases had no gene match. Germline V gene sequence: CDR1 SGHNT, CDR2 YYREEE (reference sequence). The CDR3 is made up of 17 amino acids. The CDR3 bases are TGTGCCAGCAGCCACAGACAGGGGGCTTCGTCTGGAAACACCATATATTTT. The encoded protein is CASSHRQGASSGNTIYF.

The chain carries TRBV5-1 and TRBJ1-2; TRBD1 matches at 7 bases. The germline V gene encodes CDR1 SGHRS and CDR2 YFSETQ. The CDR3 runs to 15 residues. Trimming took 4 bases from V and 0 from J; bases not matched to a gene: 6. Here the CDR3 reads CASSRRQGTNYGYTF. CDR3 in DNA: TGCGCCAGCAGCCGCAGACAGGGTACTAACTATGGCTACACCTTC.

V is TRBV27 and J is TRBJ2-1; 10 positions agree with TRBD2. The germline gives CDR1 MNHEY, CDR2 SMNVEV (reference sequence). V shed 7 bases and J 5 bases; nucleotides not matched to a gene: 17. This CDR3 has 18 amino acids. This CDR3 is CASNLYELAGGLDNEQFF. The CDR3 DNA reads TGTGCCAGCAACCTCTATGAGTTAGCGGGAGGTCTCGACAATGAGCAGTTCTTC.

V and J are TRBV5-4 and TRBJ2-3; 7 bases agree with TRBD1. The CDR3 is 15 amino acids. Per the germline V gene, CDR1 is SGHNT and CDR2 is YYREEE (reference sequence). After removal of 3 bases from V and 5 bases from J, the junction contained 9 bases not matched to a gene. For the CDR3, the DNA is TGTGCCAGCAGCTGGGACAGCCCTATCGGAGATACGCAGTATTTT. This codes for CASSWDSPIGDTQYF.

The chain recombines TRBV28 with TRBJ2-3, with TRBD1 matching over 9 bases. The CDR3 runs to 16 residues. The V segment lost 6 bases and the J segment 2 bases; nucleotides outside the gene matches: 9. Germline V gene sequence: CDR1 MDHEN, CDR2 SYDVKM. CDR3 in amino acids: CASSSAGTGLTDTQYF. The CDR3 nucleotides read TGTGCCAGCAGCTCCGCCGGGACAGGGCTCACAGATACGCAGTATTTT.

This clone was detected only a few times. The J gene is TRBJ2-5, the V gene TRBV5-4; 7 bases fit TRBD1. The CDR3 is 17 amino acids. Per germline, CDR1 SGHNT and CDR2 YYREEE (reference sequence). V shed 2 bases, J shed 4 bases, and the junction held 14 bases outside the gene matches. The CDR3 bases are TGTGCCAGCAGCTTAGACGGTGAAGGGGGCGTTCGAGAGACCCAGTACTTC. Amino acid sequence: CASSLDGEGGVRETQYF.

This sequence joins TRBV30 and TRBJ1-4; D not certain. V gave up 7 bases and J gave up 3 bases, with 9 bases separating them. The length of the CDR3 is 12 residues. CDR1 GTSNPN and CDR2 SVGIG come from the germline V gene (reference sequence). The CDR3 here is CASYRANEKLFF. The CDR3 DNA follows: TGTGCCTCCTACAGAGCTAATGAAAAACTGTTTTTT.

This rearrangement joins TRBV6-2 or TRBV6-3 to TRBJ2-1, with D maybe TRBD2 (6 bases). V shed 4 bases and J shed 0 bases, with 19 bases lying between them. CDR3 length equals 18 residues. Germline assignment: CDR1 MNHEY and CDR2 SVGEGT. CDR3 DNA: TGTGCCAGCAGTTTGCCCGAAGTAGCGGCCAACTCCTACAATGAGCAGTTCTTC. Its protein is CASSLPEVAANSYNEQFF.

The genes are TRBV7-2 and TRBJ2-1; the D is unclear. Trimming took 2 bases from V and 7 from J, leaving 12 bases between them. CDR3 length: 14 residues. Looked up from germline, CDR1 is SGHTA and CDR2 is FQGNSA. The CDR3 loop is CASSLQQSGNEQFF. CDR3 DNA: TGTGCCAGCAGCTTACAACAGTCCGGGAATGAGCAGTTCTTC.